Listed below are T cell receptor beta chains from one sample, sequenced in a study of blood T cell repertoires in COVID-19. Sequencing used immunoSEQ multiplex PCR; TCRdb keeps in-frame clones, though not all of them. The sample holds tens of thousands of clones; roughly nine tenths are singletons and the top ten take about 0.4%. Specimen: peripheral blood. The source is a human donor in a cohort sampled during active COVID-19. CDR3s include the opening cysteine and the closing phenylalanine or tryptophan. The order of the fields is D gene, V gene, J gene, clone size, CDR3 protein, CDR3 DNA. The D gene is left open where the match is weak. A clone size is listed for some rows: how often the clone was seen (once, few, many), or a class if it is expanded.

d_call: TRBD1
v_call: TRBV5-1
j_call: TRBJ2-7
clone_size: NA
cdr3_aa: CASSFDRATYEQYF
cdr3_nt: TGCGCCAGCAGCTTCGACAGGGCGACCTACGAGCAGTACTTC

d_call: NA
v_call: TRBV11-2
j_call: TRBJ2-7
clone_size: NA
cdr3_aa: CASSLARWGSVSYEQYF
cdr3_nt: TGTGCCAGCAGCTTAGCTCGTTGGGGCAGCGTTTCCTACGAGCAGTACTTC

d_call: TRBD1
v_call: TRBV18
j_call: TRBJ1-2
clone_size: NA
cdr3_aa: CASSPGGQGGYTF
cdr3_nt: TGTGCCAGCTCACCTGGGGGACAGGGTGGCTACACCTTC

d_call: NA
v_call: TRBV6-6
j_call: TRBJ1-1
clone_size: NA
cdr3_aa: CASSTQGRWTEAFF
cdr3_nt: TGTGCCAGCAGTACACAGGGTAGGTGGACTGAAGCTTTCTTT

d_call: NA
v_call: TRBV4-2
j_call: TRBJ1-3
clone_size: NA
cdr3_aa: CASSPPWEGTGNTIYF
cdr3_nt: TGTGCCAGCAGCCCCCCCTGGGAGGGGACTGGAAACACCATATATTTT

d_call: NA
v_call: TRBV7-9
j_call: TRBJ2-7
clone_size: NA
cdr3_aa: CASSPQGNEQYF
cdr3_nt: TGTGCCAGCAGCCCGCAGGGTAACGAGCAGTACTTC

d_call: NA
v_call: TRBV25-1
j_call: TRBJ2-7
clone_size: NA
cdr3_aa: CASSDEGSSYEQYF
cdr3_nt: TGTGCCAGCAGTGACGAGGGATCCTCCTACGAGCAGTACTTC

d_call: TRBD1
v_call: TRBV7-9
j_call: TRBJ1-1
clone_size: NA
cdr3_aa: CASNRGGRAEAFF
cdr3_nt: TGTGCCAGCAACCGAGGGGGCAGGGCTGAGGCTTTCTTT

d_call: NA
v_call: TRBV3-1/TRBV3-2
j_call: TRBJ1-6
clone_size: few
cdr3_aa: CASSQSGAFYNSPLHF
cdr3_nt: TGTGCCAGCAGCCAATCGGGAGCCTTCTATAATTCACCCCTCCACTTT

d_call: TRBD1
v_call: TRBV5-1
j_call: TRBJ2-7
clone_size: NA
cdr3_aa: CASSPLGDRGLSEQYF
cdr3_nt: TGCGCCAGCAGCCCCCTGGGGGACAGGGGGCTGAGCGAGCAGTACTTC

d_call: NA
v_call: TRBV7-2
j_call: TRBJ2-6
clone_size: NA
cdr3_aa: CASNPDRLSGANVLTF
cdr3_nt: TGTGCCAGCAACCCCGACAGGCTCTCTGGGGCCAACGTCCTGACTTTC

d_call: NA
v_call: TRBV6-2/TRBV6-3
j_call: TRBJ1-1
clone_size: NA
cdr3_aa: CASSLVPVADTEAFF
cdr3_nt: TGTGCCAGCAGTTTGGTCCCCGTTGCGGACACTGAAGCTTTCTTT

d_call: TRBD1
v_call: TRBV6-6
j_call: TRBJ1-1
clone_size: NA
cdr3_aa: CASSYQGTGNTEAFF
cdr3_nt: TGTGCCAGCAGTTACCAAGGGACAGGGAACACTGAAGCTTTCTTT

d_call: NA
v_call: TRBV10-3
j_call: TRBJ1-2
clone_size: NA
cdr3_aa: CAISEATDGYGYTF
cdr3_nt: TGTGCCATCAGTGAGGCCACAGACGGCTATGGCTACACCTTC

d_call: NA
v_call: TRBV4-3
j_call: TRBJ1-1
clone_size: NA
cdr3_aa: CASSQDLRGWITEAFF
cdr3_nt: TGCGCCAGCAGCCAAGATCTGCGGGGATGGATCACTGAAGCTTTCTTT

d_call: NA
v_call: TRBV27
j_call: TRBJ2-1
clone_size: NA
cdr3_aa: CASSSLMTRANNEQFF
cdr3_nt: TGTGCCAGCAGTTCCCTAATGACTAGAGCAAATAATGAGCAGTTCTTC

d_call: TRBD2
v_call: TRBV18
j_call: TRBJ2-7
clone_size: NA
cdr3_aa: CASSPDSGGFSYEQYF
cdr3_nt: TGTGCCAGCTCACCAGATAGCGGGGGGTTCTCCTACGAGCAGTACTTC

d_call: NA
v_call: TRBV7-8
j_call: TRBJ1-2
clone_size: NA
cdr3_aa: CASSLAGIDYGYTF
cdr3_nt: TGTGCCAGCAGCTTAGCCGGGATCGACTATGGCTACACCTTC

d_call: NA
v_call: TRBV14
j_call: TRBJ1-5
clone_size: NA
cdr3_aa: CASSQYGNQPQHF
cdr3_nt: TGTGCCAGCAGCCAATATGGCAATCAGCCCCAGCATTTT

d_call: NA
v_call: TRBV21-1
j_call: TRBJ2-7
clone_size: NA
cdr3_aa: CASSKTYPSYEQYF
cdr3_nt: TGTGCCAGCAGCAAAACCTATCCCTCCTACGAGCAGTACTTC

d_call: NA
v_call: TRBV7-9
j_call: TRBJ2-7
clone_size: NA
cdr3_aa: CASSQHSAIGREQYF
cdr3_nt: TGTGCCAGCAGCCAACATAGCGCAATAGGGAGAGAGCAGTACTTC

d_call: TRBD1
v_call: TRBV11-2
j_call: TRBJ2-7
clone_size: few
cdr3_aa: CASSLIRGTYEQYF
cdr3_nt: TGTGCCAGCAGCTTAATCAGGGGGACCTACGAGCAGTACTTC

d_call: TRBD1
v_call: TRBV6-6
j_call: TRBJ1-1
clone_size: NA
cdr3_aa: CASSYGQGAAEAFF
cdr3_nt: TGTGCCAGCAGTTATGGCCAGGGGGCAGCTGAAGCTTTCTTT

d_call: TRBD1
v_call: TRBV3-1/TRBV3-2
j_call: TRBJ1-2
clone_size: NA
cdr3_aa: CASSFGQGRYGYTF
cdr3_nt: TGTGCCAGCAGCTTTGGACAGGGGCGCTATGGCTACACCTTC